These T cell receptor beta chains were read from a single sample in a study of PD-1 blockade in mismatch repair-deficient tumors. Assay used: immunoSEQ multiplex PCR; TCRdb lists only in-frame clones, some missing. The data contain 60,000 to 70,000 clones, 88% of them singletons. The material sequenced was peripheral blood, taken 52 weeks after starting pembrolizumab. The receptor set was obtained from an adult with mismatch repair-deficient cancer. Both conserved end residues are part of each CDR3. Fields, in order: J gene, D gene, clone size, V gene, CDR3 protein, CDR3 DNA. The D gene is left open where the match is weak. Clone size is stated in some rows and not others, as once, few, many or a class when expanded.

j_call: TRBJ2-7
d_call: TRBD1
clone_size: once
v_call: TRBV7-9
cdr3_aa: CASSSTLPDRGYEQYF
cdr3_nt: TGTGCCAGCAGCTCTACCCTCCCGGACAGGGGCTACGAGCAGTACTTC

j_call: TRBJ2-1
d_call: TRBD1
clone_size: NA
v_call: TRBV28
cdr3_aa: CASGTGSFYNEQFF
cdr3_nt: TGTGCCAGCGGGACAGGATCTTTCTACAATGAGCAGTTCTTC

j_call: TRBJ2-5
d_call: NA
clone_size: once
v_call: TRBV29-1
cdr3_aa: CSVDRDGQETQYF
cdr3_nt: TGCAGCGTTGACCGGGACGGACAAGAGACCCAGTACTTC

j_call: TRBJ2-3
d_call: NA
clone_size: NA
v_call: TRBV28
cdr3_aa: CASSFLLDSLTDTQYF
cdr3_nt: TGTGCCAGCAGTTTCTTGCTGGACAGTCTCACAGATACGCAGTATTTT

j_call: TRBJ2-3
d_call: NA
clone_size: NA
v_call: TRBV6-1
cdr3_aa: CASSERPSDLSTDTQYF
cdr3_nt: TGTGCCAGCAGTGAACGACCCAGCGATCTAAGCACAGATACGCAGTATTTT

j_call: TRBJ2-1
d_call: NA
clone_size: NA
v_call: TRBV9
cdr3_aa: CASSVEGRGLQNEQFF
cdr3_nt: TGTGCCAGCAGCGTAGAGGGACGGGGTCTTCAAAATGAGCAGTTCTTC

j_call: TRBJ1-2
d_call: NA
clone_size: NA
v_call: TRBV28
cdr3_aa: CASRWEGYDYGYTF
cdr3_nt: TGTGCCAGCAGGTGGGAGGGATACGACTATGGCTACACCTTC

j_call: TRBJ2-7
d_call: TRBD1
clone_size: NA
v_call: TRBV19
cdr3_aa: CASSRDRGLYEQYF
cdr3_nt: TGTGCCAGTAGTAGGGACAGGGGGCTCTACGAGCAGTACTTC

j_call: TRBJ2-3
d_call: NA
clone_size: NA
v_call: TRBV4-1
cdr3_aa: CASSQITGSTDTQYF
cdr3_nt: TGCGCCAGCAGCCAAATAACGGGAAGCACAGATACGCAGTATTTT

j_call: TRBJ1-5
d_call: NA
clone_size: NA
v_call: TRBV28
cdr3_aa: CASSDPRTPQHF
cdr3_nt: TGTGCCAGCAGTGACCCCCGGACGCCCCAGCATTTT

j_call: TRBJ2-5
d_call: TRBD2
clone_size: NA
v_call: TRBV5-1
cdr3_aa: CASSLASSSGRAQETQYF
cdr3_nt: TGCGCCAGCAGCTTGGCCAGCTCTAGCGGGAGGGCCCAAGAGACCCAGTACTTC

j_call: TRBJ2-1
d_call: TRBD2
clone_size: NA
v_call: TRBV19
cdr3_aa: CASAYDGGSWNEQFF
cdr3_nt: TGTGCCAGCGCTTACGACGGGGGGAGTTGGAATGAGCAGTTCTTC

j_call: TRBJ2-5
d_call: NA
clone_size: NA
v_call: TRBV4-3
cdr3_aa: CASSQEWPATSQETQYF
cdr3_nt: TGCGCCAGCAGCCAAGAGTGGCCTGCGACGTCTCAAGAGACCCAGTACTTC

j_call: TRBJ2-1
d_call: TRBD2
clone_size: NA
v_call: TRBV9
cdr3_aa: CASSGGRHNEQFF
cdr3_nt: TGTGCCAGCAGTGGCGGGAGGCACAATGAGCAGTTCTTC

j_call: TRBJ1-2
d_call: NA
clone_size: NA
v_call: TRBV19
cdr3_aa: CASQEARAYGYTF
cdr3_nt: TGTGCCAGTCAAGAGGCGCGGGCCTATGGCTACACCTTC

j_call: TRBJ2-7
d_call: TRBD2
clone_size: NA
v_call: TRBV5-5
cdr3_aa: CASSSRLAGTYEQYF
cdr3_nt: TGTGCCAGCAGCTCCCGACTAGCGGGGACCTACGAGCAGTACTTC

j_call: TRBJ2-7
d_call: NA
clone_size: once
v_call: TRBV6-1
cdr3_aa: CASSEHLSYEQYF
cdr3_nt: TGTGCCAGCAGTGAACACCTCTCCTACGAGCAGTACTTC

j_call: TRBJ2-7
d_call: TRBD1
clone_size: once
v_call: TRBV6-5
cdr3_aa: CASSRDRPYEQYF
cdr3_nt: TGTGCCAGCAGCCGGGACAGACCCTACGAGCAGTACTTC

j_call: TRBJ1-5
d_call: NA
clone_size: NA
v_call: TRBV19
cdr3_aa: CASSPVSVDPRSNQPQHF
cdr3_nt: TGTGCCAGTAGTCCTGTCTCCGTCGACCCCCGATCCAATCAGCCCCAGCATTTT

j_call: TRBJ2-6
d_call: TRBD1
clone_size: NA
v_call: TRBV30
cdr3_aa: CAYNNRGSGANVLTF
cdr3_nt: TGTGCCTATAACAACAGGGGGTCGGGGGCCAACGTCCTGACTTTC

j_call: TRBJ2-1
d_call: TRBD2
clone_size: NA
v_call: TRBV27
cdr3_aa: CASGPKASGKSYNEQFF
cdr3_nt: TGTGCCAGCGGCCCGAAGGCTAGCGGGAAATCGTACAATGAGCAGTTCTTC

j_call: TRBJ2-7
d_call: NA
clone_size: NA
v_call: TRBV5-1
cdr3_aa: CASSSPGGGVYEQYF
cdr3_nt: TGCGCCAGCAGCTCCCCAGGTGGGGGCGTCTACGAGCAGTACTTC

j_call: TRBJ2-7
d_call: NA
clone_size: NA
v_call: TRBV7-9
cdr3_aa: CASSQLGPSYEQYF
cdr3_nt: TGTGCCAGCAGCCAGTTGGGGCCCTCCTACGAGCAGTACTTC

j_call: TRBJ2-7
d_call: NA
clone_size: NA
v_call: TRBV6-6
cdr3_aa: CASSYSGGFYSYEQYF
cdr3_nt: TGTGCCAGCAGTTACTCGGGCGGGTTCTACTCCTACGAGCAGTACTTC

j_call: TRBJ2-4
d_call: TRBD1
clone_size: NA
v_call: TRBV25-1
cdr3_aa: CASSDGTADAQYF
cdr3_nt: TGTGCCAGCAGTGACGGGACAGCTGATGCCCAGTACTTC

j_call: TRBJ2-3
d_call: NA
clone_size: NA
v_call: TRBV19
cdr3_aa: CASSIIGEGTDTQYF
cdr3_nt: TGTGCCAGTAGTATTATAGGAGAGGGGACGGATACGCAGTATTTT

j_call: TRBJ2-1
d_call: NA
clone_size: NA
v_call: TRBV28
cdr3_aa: CASKLPTRYEQFF
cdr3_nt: TGTGCCAGCAAATTACCTACTAGATATGAGCAGTTCTTC

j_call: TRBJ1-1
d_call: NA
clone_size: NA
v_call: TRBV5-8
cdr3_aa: CASSSFPFSEANTEAFF
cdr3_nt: TGTGCCAGCAGCTCGTTCCCCTTTTCGGAGGCGAACACTGAAGCTTTCTTT

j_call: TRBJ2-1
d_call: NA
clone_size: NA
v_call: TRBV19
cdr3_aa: CASSIVRDADNEQFF
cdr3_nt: TGTGCCAGTAGTATAGTAAGGGACGCTGACAATGAGCAGTTCTTC

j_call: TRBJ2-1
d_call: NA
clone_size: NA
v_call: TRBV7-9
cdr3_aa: CASSQYEQFF
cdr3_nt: TGTGCCAGCAGCCAATATGAGCAGTTCTTC

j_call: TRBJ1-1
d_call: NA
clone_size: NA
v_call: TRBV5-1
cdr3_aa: CASSWHDPNTEAFF
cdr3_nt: TGCGCCAGCAGCTGGCATGACCCGAACACTGAAGCTTTCTTT

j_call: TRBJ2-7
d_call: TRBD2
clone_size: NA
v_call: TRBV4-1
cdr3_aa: CASSQAAGRAMDEQYF
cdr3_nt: TGCGCCAGCAGCCAAGCTGCCGGGAGGGCCATGGACGAGCAGTACTTC

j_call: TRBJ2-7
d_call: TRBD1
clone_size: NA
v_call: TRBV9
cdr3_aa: CASSAGTAVYEQYF
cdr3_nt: TGTGCCAGCAGCGCGGGGACAGCCGTGTACGAGCAGTACTTC

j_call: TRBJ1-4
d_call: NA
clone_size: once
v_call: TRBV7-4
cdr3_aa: CASSFTDCGLSFNEKLFF
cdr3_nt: TGTGCCAGCAGCTTTACCGACTGTGGACTGTCGTTTAATGAAAAACTGTTTTTT

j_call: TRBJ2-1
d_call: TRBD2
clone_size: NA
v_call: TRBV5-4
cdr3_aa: CASSGGGLQNNEQFF
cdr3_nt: TGTGCCAGCAGCGGGGGGGGACTACAGAATAATGAGCAGTTCTTC

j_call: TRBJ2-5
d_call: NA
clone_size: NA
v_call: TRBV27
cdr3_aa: CASSQNRHQETQYF
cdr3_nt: TGTGCCAGCAGTCAGAACAGGCACCAAGAGACCCAGTACTTC

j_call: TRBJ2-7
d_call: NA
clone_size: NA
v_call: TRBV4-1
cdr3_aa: CASSQEWVTSSYEQYF
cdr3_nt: TGCGCCAGCAGCCAAGAGTGGGTTACAAGCTCCTACGAGCAGTACTTC

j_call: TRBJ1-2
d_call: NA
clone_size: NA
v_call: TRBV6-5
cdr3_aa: CASSYSIRGANYGYTF
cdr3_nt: TGTGCCAGCAGTTACTCGATCCGGGGGGCTAACTATGGCTACACCTTC

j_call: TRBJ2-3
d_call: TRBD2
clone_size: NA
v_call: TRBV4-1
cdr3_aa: CASSHPGTTSTDTQYF
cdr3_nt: TGCGCCAGCAGCCACCCCGGGACTACCAGCACAGATACGCAGTATTTT

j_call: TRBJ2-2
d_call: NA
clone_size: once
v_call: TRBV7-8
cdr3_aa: CASSSDPIVGELFF
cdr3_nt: TGTGCCAGCAGCTCAGATCCCATCGTCGGGGAGCTGTTTTTT

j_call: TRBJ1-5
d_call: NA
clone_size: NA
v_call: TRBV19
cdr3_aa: CASSLRSSPGNQPQHF
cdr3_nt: TGTGCCAGTAGTCTGCGTAGTAGCCCGGGCAATCAGCCCCAGCATTTT

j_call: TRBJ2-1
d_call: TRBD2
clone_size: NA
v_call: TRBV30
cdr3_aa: CAWSVLAGGAEQFF
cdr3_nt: TGTGCCTGGAGTGTACTAGCGGGAGGGGCTGAGCAGTTCTTC

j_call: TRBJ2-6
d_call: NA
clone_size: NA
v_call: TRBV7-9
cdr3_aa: CASSSVRTLSGANVLTF
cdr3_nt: TGTGCCAGCAGCTCGGTCCGAACCCTCTCTGGGGCCAACGTCCTGACTTTC

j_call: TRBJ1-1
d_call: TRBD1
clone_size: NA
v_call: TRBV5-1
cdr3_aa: CASNLDRGNTEAFF
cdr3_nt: TGCGCCAGCAACCTGGACAGGGGGAACACTGAAGCTTTCTTT

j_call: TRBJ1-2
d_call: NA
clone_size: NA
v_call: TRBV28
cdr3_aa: CASSLTRTFYGYTF
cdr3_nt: TGTGCCAGCAGTCTAACTCGCACCTTCTATGGCTACACCTTC

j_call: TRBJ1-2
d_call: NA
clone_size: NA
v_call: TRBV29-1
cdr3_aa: CSVNRDYGYTF
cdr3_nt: TGCAGCGTTAACAGGGACTATGGCTACACCTTC

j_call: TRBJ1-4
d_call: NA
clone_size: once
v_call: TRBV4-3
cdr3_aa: CASSHAAKGPNEKLFF
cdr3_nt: TGCGCCAGCAGCCACGCTGCCAAGGGGCCAAATGAAAAACTGTTTTTT

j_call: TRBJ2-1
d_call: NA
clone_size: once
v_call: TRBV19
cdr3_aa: CASSIVSSRSYNEQFF
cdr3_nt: TGTGCCAGTAGTATCGTCTCTAGCAGGTCCTACAATGAGCAGTTCTTC

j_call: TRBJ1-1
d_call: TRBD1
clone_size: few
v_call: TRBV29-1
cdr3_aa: CSVYRGGGTEAFF
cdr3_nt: TGCAGCGTTTACAGGGGTGGGGGCACTGAAGCTTTCTTT

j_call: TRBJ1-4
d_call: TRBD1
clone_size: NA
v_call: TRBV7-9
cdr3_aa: CAVNRGLGEKLFF
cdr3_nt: TGTGCGGTTAACAGGGGCTTGGGCGAAAAACTGTTTTTT

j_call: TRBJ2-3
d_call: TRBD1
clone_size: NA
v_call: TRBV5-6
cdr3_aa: CASSGTGGTDTQYF
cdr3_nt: TGTGCCAGCTCCGGGACAGGTGGCACAGATACGCAGTATTTT

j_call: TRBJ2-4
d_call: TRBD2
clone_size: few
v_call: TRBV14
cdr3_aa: CASSQDRTRQYF
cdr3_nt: TGTGCCAGCAGCCAAGATCGGACTAGGCAGTACTTC